These 5 T cell receptor beta chains came from one sample sequenced in a study of blood T cell repertoires in COVID-19. Using immunoSEQ multiplex PCR, the repertoire was profiled, and TCRdb retains in-frame clones only, with some absent. Seen here are about 78,000 clones, roughly 87% observed once, and the top ten hold roughly 5.3%. Sequencing was performed on peripheral blood. These receptors originate from a woman older than 75 with active or convalescent COVID-19.

This clone was detected a few times. The gene calls are TRBV19 and TRBJ2-7, with 15 positions matching TRBD2. Losses at the gene ends were 5 bases for V and 5 bases for J; bases not matched to a gene: 13. The CDR3 runs to 18 residues. From germline, CDR1 is LNHDA and CDR2 SQIVND (reference sequence). CDR3 nucleotides: TGTGCCAGTAGTTCCATCGGGACTAGCGGGAGGAATCGCAACGAGCAGTACTTC. Translated: CASSSIGTSGRNRNEQYF.

V and J are TRBV5-1 and TRBJ1-1; D call uncertain. This CDR3 spans 14 amino acids. Germline V gene lookup returns CDR1 SGHRS and CDR2 YFSETQ. V dropped 1 base and J dropped 4 bases, with 11 bases sitting between them. This CDR3 reads CASSLRLEATEAFF. The CDR3 bases are TGCGCCAGCAGCTTGAGACTGGAGGCCACTGAAGCTTTCTTT.

The chain joins TRBV9 to TRBJ2-7; 9 positions agree with TRBD1. The V and J ends lost 1 base and 6 bases, in that order; junction bases with no gene match: 5. The CDR3 runs to 14 residues. From germline, CDR1 is SGDLS and CDR2 YYNGEE. The DNA of the CDR3 is TGTGCCAGCAGCGTAACCGGGACAGGGCGCGAGCAGTACTTC. It specifies CASSVTGTGREQYF.

This chain uses TRBV3-1 (or the pseudogene TRBV3-2) with TRBJ2-7; 10 bases are a match to TRBD2. Germline assignment: CDR1 LGHDT and CDR2 YNNKEL (reference sequence). V shed 4 bases and J 2 bases; nucleotides not matched to a gene: 2. This CDR3 spans 14 amino acids. DNA for the CDR3: TGTGCCAGCAGCCGACTAGCGGGCACCTACGAGCAGTACTTC. Translated, it gives CASSRLAGTYEQYF.

As for this clone: At one end the junction does not follow the germline gene, possibly because of a read error. This chain joins TRBV5-6 and TRBJ1-2; D perhaps matches TRBD1 (5 bases). The CDR3 totals 14 residues. CDR1 is SGHDT, CDR2 YYEEEE, per germline. This CDR3 is CASRSLGPGNHRSF. In nucleotides, the CDR3 is TGTGCCAGCAGATCCCTCGGGCCAGGGAACCATCGGAGCTTC.